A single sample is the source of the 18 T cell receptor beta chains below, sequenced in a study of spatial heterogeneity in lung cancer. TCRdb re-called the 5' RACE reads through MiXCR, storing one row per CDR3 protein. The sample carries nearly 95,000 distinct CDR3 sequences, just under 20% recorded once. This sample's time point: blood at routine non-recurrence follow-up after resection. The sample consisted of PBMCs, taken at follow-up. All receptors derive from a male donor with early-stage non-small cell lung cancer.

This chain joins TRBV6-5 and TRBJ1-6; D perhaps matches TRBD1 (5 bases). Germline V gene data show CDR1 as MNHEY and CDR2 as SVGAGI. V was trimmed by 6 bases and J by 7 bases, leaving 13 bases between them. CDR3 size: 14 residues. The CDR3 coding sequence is TGTGCCAGCAGGGGGGGAAACCCCAATTCACCCCTCCACTTT. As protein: CASRGGNPNSPLHF.

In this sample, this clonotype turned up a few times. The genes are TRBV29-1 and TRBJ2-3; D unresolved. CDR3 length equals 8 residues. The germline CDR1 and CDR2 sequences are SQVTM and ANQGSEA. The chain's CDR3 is CTTDTQYF. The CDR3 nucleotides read TGCACCACAGATACGCAGTATTTT.

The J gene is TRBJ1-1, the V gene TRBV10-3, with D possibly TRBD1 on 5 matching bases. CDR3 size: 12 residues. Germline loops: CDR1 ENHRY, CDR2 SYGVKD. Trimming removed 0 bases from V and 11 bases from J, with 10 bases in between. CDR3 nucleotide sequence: TGTGCCATCAGTGAGTCGGTAGGGGCCGCTTTCTTT. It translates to CAISESVGAAFF.

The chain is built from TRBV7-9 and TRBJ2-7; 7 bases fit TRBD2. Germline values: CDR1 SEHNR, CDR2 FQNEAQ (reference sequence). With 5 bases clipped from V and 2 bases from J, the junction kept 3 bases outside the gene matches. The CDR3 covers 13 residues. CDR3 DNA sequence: TGTGCCAGCAGCCTAAGCGGGGCCTACGAGCAGTACTTC. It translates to CASSLSGAYEQYF.

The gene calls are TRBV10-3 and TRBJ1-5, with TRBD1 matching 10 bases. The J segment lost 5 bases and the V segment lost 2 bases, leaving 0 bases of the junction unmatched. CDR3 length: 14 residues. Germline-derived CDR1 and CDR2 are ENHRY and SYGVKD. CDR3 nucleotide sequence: TGTGCCATCAGTGAGGGACAGGGGGATCAGCCCCAGCATTTT. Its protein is CAISEGQGDQPQHF.

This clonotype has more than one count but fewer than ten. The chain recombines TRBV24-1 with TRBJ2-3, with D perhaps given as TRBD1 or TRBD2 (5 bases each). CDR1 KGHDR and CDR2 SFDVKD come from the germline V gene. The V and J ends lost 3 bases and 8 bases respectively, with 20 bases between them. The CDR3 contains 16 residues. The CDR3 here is CATSDEGWGPPGTQYF. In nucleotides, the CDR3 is TGTGCCACCAGTGATGAAGGTTGGGGACCGCCCGGTACGCAGTATTTT.

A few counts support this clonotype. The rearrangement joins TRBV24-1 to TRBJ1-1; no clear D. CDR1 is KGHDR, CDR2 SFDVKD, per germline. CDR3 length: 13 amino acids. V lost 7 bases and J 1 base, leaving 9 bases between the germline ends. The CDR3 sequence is CATRGTENTEAFF. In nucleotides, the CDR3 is TGTGCCACCAGAGGAACAGAGAACACTGAAGCTTTCTTT.

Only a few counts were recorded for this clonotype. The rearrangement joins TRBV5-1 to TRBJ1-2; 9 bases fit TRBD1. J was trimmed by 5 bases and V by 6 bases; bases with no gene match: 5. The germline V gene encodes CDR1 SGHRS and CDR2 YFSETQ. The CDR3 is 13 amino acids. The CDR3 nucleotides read TGCGCCAGCAAGCCGGGACAGGGATATGGCTACACCTTC. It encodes CASKPGQGYGYTF.

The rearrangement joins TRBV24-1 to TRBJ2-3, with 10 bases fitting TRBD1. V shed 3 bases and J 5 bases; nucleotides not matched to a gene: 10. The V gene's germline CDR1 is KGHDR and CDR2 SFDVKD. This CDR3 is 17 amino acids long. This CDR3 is CATSDPTGQGNKDTQYF. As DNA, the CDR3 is TGTGCCACCAGTGATCCTACGGGACAGGGGAACAAAGATACGCAGTATTTT.

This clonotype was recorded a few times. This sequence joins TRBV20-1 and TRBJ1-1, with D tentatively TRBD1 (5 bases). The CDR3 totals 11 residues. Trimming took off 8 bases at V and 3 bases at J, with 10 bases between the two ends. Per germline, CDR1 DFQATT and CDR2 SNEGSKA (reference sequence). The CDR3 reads CSTPRDTEAFF. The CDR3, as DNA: TGCAGTACCCCCAGGGACACTGAAGCTTTCTTT.

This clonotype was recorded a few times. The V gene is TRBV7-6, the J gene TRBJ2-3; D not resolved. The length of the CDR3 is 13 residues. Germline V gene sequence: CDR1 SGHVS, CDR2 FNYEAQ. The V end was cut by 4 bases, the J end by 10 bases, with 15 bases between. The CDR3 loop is CASSSPPLSAQYF. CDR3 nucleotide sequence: TGTGCCAGCAGCTCTCCCCCCCTATCGGCGCAGTATTTT.

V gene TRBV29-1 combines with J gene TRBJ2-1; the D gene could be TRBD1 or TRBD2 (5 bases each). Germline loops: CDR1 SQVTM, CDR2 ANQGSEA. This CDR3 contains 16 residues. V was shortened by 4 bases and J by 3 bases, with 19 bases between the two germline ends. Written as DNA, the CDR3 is TGCAGCGTTGTAGTCACCAGGGACGCAGACTACAATGAGCAGTTCTTC. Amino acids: CSVVVTRDADYNEQFF.

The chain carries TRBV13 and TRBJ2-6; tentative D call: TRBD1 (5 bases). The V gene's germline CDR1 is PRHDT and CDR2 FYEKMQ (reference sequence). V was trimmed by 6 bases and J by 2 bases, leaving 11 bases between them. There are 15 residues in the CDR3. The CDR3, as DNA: TGTGCCAGCAGACTCACAGGTACTGGGGCCAACGTCCTGACTTTC. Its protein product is CASRLTGTGANVLTF.

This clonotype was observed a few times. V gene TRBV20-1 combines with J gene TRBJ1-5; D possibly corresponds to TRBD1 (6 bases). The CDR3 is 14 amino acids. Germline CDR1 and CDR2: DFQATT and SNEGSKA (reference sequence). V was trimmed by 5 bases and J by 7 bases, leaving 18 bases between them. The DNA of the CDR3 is TGCAGTGCTGAGGGACAAGGGATAGAGCAGCCCCAGCATTTT. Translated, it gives CSAEGQGIEQPQHF.

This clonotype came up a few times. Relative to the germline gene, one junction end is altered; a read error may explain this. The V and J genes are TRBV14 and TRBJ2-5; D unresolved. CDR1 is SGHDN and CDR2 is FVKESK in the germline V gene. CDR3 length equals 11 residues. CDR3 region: CASSDGPIKDF. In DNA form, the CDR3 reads TGTGCCAGCAGCGACGGCCCGATTAAGGACTTC.

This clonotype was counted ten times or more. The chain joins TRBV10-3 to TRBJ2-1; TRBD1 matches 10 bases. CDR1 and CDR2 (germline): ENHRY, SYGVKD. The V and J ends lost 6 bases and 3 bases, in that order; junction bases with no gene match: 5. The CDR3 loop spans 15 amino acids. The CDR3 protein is CAISTGQGVYNEQFF. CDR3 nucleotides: TGTGCCATCAGCACAGGACAGGGGGTCTACAATGAGCAGTTCTTC.

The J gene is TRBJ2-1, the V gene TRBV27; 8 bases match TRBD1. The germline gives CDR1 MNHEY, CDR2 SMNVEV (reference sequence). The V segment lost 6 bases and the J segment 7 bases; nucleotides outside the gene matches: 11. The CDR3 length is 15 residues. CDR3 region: CASSHGQGLSNEQFF. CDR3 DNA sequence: TGTGCCAGCAGCCACGGACAGGGCTTATCGAATGAGCAGTTCTTC.

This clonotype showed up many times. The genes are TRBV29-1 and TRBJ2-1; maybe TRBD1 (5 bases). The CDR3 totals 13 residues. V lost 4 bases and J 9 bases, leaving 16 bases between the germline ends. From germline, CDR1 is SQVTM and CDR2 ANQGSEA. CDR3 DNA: TGCAGCGTTGGGCAGGGAACCTTGAGTGAGCAGTTCTTC. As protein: CSVGQGTLSEQFF.